These T cell receptor beta chains were read from a single sample in a study of blood T cells in healthy people across ages. TCRdb analysed the 5' RACE reads with MiXCR anew, one entry per CDR3 protein. Seen here are 800,000 to 1,000,000 distinct CDR3 sequences, 40% to 60% observed once, and the top ten hold around an eighth. Sequencing used blood. All receptors derive from a man aged 25 to 40 in good health. Both conserved end residues are part of each CDR3. D genes are given only for firm matches. Not every row has a clone size; where given, it reads once, few, many or a size class.

>.|TRBJ2-4|.|TRBV6-5
TGTGCCAGCAGTCAACACACGTTAGCCAAAAACATTCAGTACTTC
CASSQHTLAKNIQYF
>.|TRBJ1-4|.|TRBV4-3
TGCGCCAGCAGCCCAGGACGGAATAATGAAAAACTGTTTTTT
CASSPGRNNEKLFF
>.|TRBJ2-7|few|TRBV27
TGTGCCACCCATAAGCTCGACAGTTACGAGCAGTACTTC
CATHKLDSYEQYF
>.|TRBJ1-2|few|TRBV6-2/TRBV6-3
TGTGCCAGCAGTTACCCTCTAAGGGGCTACACCTTC
CASSYPLRGYTF
>.|TRBJ2-7|few|TRBV7-2
TGTGCCAGCAGCTTAGCCTATCACAGTGGGGCCTACGAGCAGTACTTC
CASSLAYHSGAYEQYF
>.|TRBJ2-3|.|TRBV27
TGTGTCAGCAGTTTTCAGGGGTTTAGCACAGATACGCAGTATTTT
CVSSFQGFSTDTQYF
>.|TRBJ1-2|.|TRBV12-3/TRBV12-4
TGTGCCAGCACCCCCGAGGGCACATACTATGGCTACACCTTC
CASTPEGTYYGYTF
>.|TRBJ1-1|.|TRBV27
TGTGCCAGCAGTTCGCAGGGGCGCCTGAACACTGAAGCTTTCTTT
CASSSQGRLNTEAFF
>TRBD1|TRBJ2-7|many|TRBV7-2
TGTGCCAGCAGTCTACCCGGGACAGGAGACTACGAGCAGTACTTC
CASSLPGTGDYEQYF
>.|TRBJ2-5|.|TRBV28
TGTGCCAGCAGTTTAACCGGGGGACGAGAGACCCGGTACTTC
CASSLTGGRETRYF
>TRBD2|TRBJ2-1|.|TRBV20-1
TGCAGTGCTACCGGTCCGGGACTAGTTTCTGATGAGCAGTTCTTC
CSATGPGLVSDEQFF
>TRBD1|TRBJ2-1|.|TRBV18
TGTGCCAGCTCACCAATACAGGGGAGATACAATGAGCAGTTCTTC
CASSPIQGRYNEQFF
>TRBD2|TRBJ2-1|few|TRBV5-1
TGCGCCAGCATAGGACTAGCGAACAATGAGCAGTTCTTC
CASIGLANNEQFF
>TRBD2|TRBJ2-1|few|TRBV29-1
TGCAGCGTCTACGGACTAGTCACCAATGAGCAGTTCTTC
CSVYGLVTNEQFF
>.|TRBJ2-1|.|TRBV2
TGTGCCAGCAGTGAACCCAGGCGCGGGAAAAACAATGAGCAGTTCTTC
CASSEPRRGKNNEQFF
>.|TRBJ2-3|.|TRBV7-9
TGTGCCAGCAGCCACGATACGCAGTATTTT
CASSHDTQYF
>.|TRBJ2-1|many|TRBV20-1
TGCAGTGCTAGAGATTTTACCTCACACAATGAGCAGTTCTTC
CSARDFTSHNEQFF
>.|TRBJ1-1|.|TRBV12-3/TRBV12-4
TGTGCCAGCAGTGGGGGTGGGGCTCCCACTGAAGCTTTCTTT
CASSGGGAPTEAFF
>TRBD1|TRBJ1-5|.|TRBV12-3/TRBV12-4
TGTGCCAGCAGTTTAGGGGCAGGGGGCTTACAGCCCCAGCATTTT
CASSLGAGGLQPQHF
>TRBD2|TRBJ2-3|.|TRBV20-1
TGCAGTGCCGCCAGACTAGCGGGGGGCCCAGATACGCAGTATTTT
CSAARLAGGPDTQYF
>TRBD2|TRBJ2-5|.|TRBV4-3
TGCGCCAGCAGCCAAGGGGACTATCAAGAGACCCAGTACTTC
CASSQGDYQETQYF
>.|TRBJ2-3|many|TRBV20-1
TGCAGTGCCCCGGGAACCCGGGCGGCGGATACGCAGTATTTT
CSAPGTRAADTQYF
>TRBD2|TRBJ2-1|.|TRBV7-2
TGTGCCGGCAGCTTAGCGGGGGGTCGCTCCTACAATGAGCAGTTCTTC
CAGSLAGGRSYNEQFF
>.|TRBJ2-5|.|TRBV19
TGTGCCAGCGCCCCCTGGCTTGGGCAAGAGACCCAGTACTTC
CASAPWLGQETQYF
>.|TRBJ2-7|.|TRBV4-1
TGCGCCAGCAGCCAAGAAGGGCTAGCGAGCGAGCAGTACTTC
CASSQEGLASEQYF
>.|TRBJ1-3|once|TRBV29-1
TGCAGCGCCCGACAGGAGATCTCTGGAAACACCATATATTTT
CSARQEISGNTIYF
>TRBD1|TRBJ1-1|.|TRBV3-1
TGTGCCAGCAGCCATCTGACAGGGCCAATGAACACTGAAGCTTTCTTT
CASSHLTGPMNTEAFF
>.|TRBJ1-1|.|TRBV30
TGTGCCTGGAGTGATCAGGGAACTGAAGCTTTCTTT
CAWSDQGTEAFF
>.|TRBJ1-2|.|TRBV27
TGTGCCAGCAGTTTTGACGTCTCCTTGTGGGATGGCTGCACCTTC
CASSFDVSLWDGCTF
>.|TRBJ2-1|.|TRBV12-3/TRBV12-4
TGTGCCAGCAGCCGCAATGAGGATGAGCAGTTCTTC
CASSRNEDEQFF
>.|TRBJ2-7|.|TRBV29-1
TGCAGCGCTCTATATTCGAACTCCTACGAGCAGTACTTC
CSALYSNSYEQYF
>.|TRBJ2-1|once|TRBV10-3
TGTGCCATCAGCGAAGTAACAGGGAATGAGCAGTTCTTC
CAISEVTGNEQFF
>.|TRBJ2-1|few|TRBV20-1
TGCAGCATATGGTACAGGGCCGGGGTAAACAATGAGCAGTTCTTC
CSIWYRAGVNNEQFF
>.|TRBJ1-4|.|TRBV7-9
TGTGCCAGCAGCTTACCGGGGGCAGGTGAAAAACTGTTTTTT
CASSLPGAGEKLFF
>TRBD2|TRBJ2-5|.|TRBV4-3
TGCGCCAGCAGCCAAGATATTCCTAGCGGGGCATTGGAGACCCAGTACTTC
CASSQDIPSGALETQYF
>.|TRBJ1-6|once|TRBV12-3/TRBV12-4
TGTGCCAGCAGGGCCGCCGGGTCTCCCCTCCACTTT
CASRAAGSPLHF
>.|TRBJ2-7|.|TRBV20-1
TGCAGTGCTACCCATAGGGGGAACTACTACGAGCAGTACTTC
CSATHRGNYYEQYF
>.|TRBJ2-3|.|TRBV12-3/TRBV12-4
TGTGCCAGCAGTTTTGAACTAGCAGGCACAGATACGCAGTATTTT
CASSFELAGTDTQYF
>TRBD2|TRBJ2-3|.|TRBV6-2/TRBV6-3
TGTGCCAGCGAGCGGGGGGCCGATATAAATACGCAGTATTTT
CASERGADINTQYF
>.|TRBJ2-2|.|TRBV10-3
TGTGCCGTCCAAGGGGGGGCGGAGGACACCGGGGAGCTGTTTTTT
CAVQGGAEDTGELFF
>TRBD2|TRBJ2-3|.|TRBV3-1
TGTGCCAGCAGCCATCTAGCGGGGGGTGCAGATACGCAGTATTTT
CASSHLAGGADTQYF
>.|TRBJ2-3|.|TRBV29-1
TGCGGCGTTGTAGGCGGGAGCACAGATACGCAGTATTTT
CGVVGGSTDTQYF
>.|TRBJ1-2|.|TRBV5-1
TGCGCCAGCAGCTTGGCAGAGAATGGCTACACCTTC
CASSLAENGYTF
>.|TRBJ2-3|.|TRBV30
TGTGCCCGGAGTGAGGTCACAGATACACAGTATTTT
CARSEVTDTQYF
>.|TRBJ2-7|few|TRBV12-3/TRBV12-4
TGTGCCAGCAGTTTAGCGGCGGGGCGGCGGTACGAGCAGTACTTC
CASSLAAGRRYEQYF